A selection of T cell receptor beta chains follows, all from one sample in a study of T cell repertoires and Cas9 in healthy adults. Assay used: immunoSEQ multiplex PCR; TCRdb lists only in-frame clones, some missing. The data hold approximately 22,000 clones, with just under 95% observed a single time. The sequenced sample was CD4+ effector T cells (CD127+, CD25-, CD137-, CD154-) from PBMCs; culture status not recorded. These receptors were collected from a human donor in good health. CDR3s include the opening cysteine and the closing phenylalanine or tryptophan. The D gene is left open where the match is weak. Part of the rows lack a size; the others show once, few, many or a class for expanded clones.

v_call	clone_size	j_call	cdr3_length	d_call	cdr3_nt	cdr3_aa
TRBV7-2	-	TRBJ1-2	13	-	TGTGCCAGCAGCTTAGAGGGCATCTATGGCTACACCTTC	CASSLEGIYGYTF
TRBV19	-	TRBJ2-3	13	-	TGTGCCAGTAGTCCCCGCGGGCCGGATACGCAGTATTTT	CASSPRGPDTQYF
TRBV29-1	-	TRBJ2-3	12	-	TGCAGCGTTGTTAAGAATGGAGATACGCAGTATTTT	CSVVKNGDTQYF
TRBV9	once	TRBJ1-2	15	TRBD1	TGTGCCAGCAGGACACAGGGGGCGAGCAACTATGGCTACACCTTC	CASRTQGASNYGYTF
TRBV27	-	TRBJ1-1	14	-	TGTGCCAGCAGTTTTCAGGATAGTCACACTGAAGCTTTCTTT	CASSFQDSHTEAFF
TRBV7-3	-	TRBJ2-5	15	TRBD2	TGTGCCAGCAGCTTACAAGCGGGATACCAAGAGACCCAGTACTTC	CASSLQAGYQETQYF
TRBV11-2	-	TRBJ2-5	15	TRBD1	TGTGCCAGCAGCTTAGATTTCGGGACAGAAGAGACCCAGTACTTC	CASSLDFGTEETQYF
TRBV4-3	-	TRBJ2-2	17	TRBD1	TGCGCCAGCAGCCAATATCACGGGACAGGTGACACCGGGGAGCTGTTTTTT	CASSQYHGTGDTGELFF
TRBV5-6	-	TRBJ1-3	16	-	TGTGCCAGCAGCTTCAGGGGACCGAACTCTGGAAACACCATATATTTT	CASSFRGPNSGNTIYF
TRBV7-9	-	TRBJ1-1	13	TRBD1	TGTGCCAGCAGCTCCTCAGGGGGAACGGCTGCTTTCTTT	CASSSSGGTAAFF
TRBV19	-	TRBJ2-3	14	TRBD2	TGTGCCAGTAGAAGCGGGAGCCCCCCAGATACGCAGTATTTT	CASRSGSPPDTQYF
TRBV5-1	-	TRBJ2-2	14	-	TGCGCCAGCAGCGTTGGTGGGAACACCGGGGAGCTGTTTTTT	CASSVGGNTGELFF
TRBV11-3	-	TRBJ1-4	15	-	TGTGCCAGCAGCTTGGAACAGGGATTTGGTGAAAAACTGTTTTTT	CASSLEQGFGEKLFF
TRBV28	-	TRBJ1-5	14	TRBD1	TGTGCCAGCAGGGCTACAGGGGGCGGACAGCCCCAGCATTTT	CASRATGGGQPQHF
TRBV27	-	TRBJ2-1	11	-	TGTGCCAGCTCTGGAAACAATGAGCAGTTCTTC	CASSGNNEQFF
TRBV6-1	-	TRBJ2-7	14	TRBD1	TGTGCCAGCAGGAGCCGGACAGGGGGCAGCGAGCAGTACTTC	CASRSRTGGSEQYF
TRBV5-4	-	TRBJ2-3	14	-	TGTGCCAGCACCACGCGGCTGGCCACAGATACGCAGTATTTT	CASTTRLATDTQYF
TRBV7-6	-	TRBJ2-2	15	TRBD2	TGTGCCAGCAGCTCAGGGACTAGCGGCACCGGGGAGCTGTTTTTT	CASSSGTSGTGELFF
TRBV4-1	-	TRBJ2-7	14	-	TGCGCCAGCAACGTATGGGTTGGCTCCTACGAGCAGTACTTC	CASNVWVGSYEQYF
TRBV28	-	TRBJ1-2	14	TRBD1	TGTGCCAGCAGTTCACCGGGACAGGGAAGTGGCTACACCTTC	CASSSPGQGSGYTF
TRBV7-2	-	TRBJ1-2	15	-	TGTGCCAGCAGCTTAGATAGGGCAGGCCGCTATGGCTACACCTTC	CASSLDRAGRYGYTF
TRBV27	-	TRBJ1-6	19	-	TGTGCCAGCAGTTCCCGGACGGGATCCGTATCCCCATATAATTCACCCCTCCACTTT	CASSSRTGSVSPYNSPLHF
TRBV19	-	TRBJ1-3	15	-	TGTGCCAGTACTAGGAACAGGGACTCTGGAAACACCATATATTTT	CASTRNRDSGNTIYF
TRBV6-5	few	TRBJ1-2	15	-	TGTGCCAGCACCCGATTCAAAGGAGCCTCCTATGGCTACACCTTC	CASTRFKGASYGYTF
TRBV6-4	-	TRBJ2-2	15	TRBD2	TGTGCCAGCAGCCGACTAGCGGAAAACACCGGGGAGCTGTTTTTT	CASSRLAENTGELFF